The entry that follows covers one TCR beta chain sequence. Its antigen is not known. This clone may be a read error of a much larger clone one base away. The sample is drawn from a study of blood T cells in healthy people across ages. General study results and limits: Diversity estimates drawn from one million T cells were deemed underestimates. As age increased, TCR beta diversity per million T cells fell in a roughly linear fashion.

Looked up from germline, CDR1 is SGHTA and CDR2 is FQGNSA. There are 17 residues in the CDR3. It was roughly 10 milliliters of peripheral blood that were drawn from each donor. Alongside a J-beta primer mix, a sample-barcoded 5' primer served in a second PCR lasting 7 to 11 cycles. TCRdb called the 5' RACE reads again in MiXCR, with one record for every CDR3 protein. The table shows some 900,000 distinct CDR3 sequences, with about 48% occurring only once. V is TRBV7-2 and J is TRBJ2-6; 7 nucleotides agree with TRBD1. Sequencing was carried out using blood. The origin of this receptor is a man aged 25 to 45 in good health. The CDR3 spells CVSSSATTGSGANVLTF. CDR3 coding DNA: TGTGTCAGCAGCTCAGCCACGACAGGGTCTGGGGCCAACGTCCTGACTTTC. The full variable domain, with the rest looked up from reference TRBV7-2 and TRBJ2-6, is GAGVSQSPSNKVTEKGKDVELRCDPISGHTALYWYRQSLGQGLEFLIYFQGNSAPDKSGLPSDRFSAERTGGSVSTLTIQRTQQEDSAVYLCVSSSATTGSGANVLTFGAGSRLTVL.